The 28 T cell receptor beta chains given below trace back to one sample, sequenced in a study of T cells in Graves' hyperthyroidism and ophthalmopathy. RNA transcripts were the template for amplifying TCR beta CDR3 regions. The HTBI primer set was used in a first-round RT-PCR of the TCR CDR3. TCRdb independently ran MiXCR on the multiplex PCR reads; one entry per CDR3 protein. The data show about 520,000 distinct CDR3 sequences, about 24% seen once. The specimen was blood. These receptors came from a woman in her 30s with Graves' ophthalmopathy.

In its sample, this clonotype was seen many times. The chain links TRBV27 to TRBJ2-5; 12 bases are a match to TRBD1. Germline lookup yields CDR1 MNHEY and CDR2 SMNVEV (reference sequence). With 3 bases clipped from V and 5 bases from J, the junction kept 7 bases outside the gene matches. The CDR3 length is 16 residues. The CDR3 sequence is CASSFHGTGGAETQYF. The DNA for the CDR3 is TGTGCCAGCAGTTTCCACGGGACAGGGGGCGCGGAGACCCAGTACTTC.

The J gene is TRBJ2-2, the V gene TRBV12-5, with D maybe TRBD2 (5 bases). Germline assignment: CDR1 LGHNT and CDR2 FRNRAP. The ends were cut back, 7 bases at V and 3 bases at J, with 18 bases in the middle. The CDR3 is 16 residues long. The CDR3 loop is CASAGSLGVYTGELFF. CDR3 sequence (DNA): TGTGCTAGTGCTGGGTCGTTGGGAGTGTACACCGGGGAGCTGTTTTTT.

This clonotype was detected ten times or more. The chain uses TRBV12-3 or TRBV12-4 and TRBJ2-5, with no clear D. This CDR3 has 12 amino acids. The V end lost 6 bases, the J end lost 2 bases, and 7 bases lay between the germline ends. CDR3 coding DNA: TGTGCCAGCAGGCAGGAACAAGAGACCCAGTACTTC. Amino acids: CASRQEQETQYF.

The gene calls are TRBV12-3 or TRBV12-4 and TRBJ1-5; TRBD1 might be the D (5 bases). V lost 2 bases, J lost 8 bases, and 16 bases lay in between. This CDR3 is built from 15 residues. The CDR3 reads CASSLFALGGEPQHF. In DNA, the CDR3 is TGTGCCAGCAGTTTATTTGCGTTGGGGGGGGAGCCCCAGCATTTT.

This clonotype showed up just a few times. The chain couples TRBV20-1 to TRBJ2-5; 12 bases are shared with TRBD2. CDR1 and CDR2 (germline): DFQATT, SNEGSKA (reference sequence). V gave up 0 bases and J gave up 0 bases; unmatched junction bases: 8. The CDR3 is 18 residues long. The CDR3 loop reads CSARDGLAGGHYQETQYF. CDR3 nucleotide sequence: TGCAGTGCTAGAGATGGCCTAGCGGGGGGGCATTACCAAGAGACCCAGTACTTC.

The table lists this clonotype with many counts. The CDR3 bases are TGTGCCAGCAGTTCAACCTGGGGACAGGTGAAGGGTCAGCCCCAGCATTTT. Its translation is CASSSTWGQVKGQPQHF. V and J are TRBV28 and TRBJ1-5; 8 nucleotides line up with TRBD1. The CDR3 is made up of 17 amino acids. CDR1 and CDR2 (germline): MDHEN, SYDVKM. V shed 4 bases, J shed 6 bases, and the junction held 14 bases outside the gene matches. Together with reference TRBV28 and TRBJ1-5, the CDR3 gives the full variable domain: DVKVTQSSRYLVKRTGEKVFLECVQDMDHENMFWYRQDPGLGLRLIYFSYDVKMKEKGDIPEGYSVSREKKERFSLILESASTNQTSMYLCASSSTWGQVKGQPQHFGDGTRLSIL.

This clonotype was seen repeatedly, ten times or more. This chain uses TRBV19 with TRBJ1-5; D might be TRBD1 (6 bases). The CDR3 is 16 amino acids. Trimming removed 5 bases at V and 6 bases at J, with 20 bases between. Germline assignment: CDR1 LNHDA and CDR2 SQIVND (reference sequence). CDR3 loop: CASSGAGRTDTQPQHF. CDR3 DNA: TGTGCCAGTAGTGGGGCCGGAAGGACAGACACTCAGCCCCAGCATTTT.

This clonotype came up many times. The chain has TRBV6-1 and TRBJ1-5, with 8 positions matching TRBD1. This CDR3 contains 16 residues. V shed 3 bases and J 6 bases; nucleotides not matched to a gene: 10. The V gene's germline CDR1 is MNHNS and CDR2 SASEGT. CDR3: CASSEGLDRVRQPQHF. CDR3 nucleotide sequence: TGTGCCAGCAGTGAGGGTTTGGACAGGGTCCGTCAGCCCCAGCATTTT.

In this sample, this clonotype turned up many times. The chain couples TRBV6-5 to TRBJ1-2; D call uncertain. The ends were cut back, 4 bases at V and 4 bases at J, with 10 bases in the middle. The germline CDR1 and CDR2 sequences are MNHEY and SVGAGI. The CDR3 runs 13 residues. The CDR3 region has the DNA TGTGCCAGCAGTTCGCCCGCAGCCTATGGCTACACCTTC. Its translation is CASSSPAAYGYTF.

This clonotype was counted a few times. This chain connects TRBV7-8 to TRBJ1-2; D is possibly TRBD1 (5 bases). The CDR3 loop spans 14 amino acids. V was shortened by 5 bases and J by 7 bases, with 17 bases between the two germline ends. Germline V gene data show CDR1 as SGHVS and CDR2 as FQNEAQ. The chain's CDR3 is CASSPLGGVGGYTF. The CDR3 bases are TGTGCCAGCAGCCCCCTTGGGGGGGTGGGTGGCTACACCTTC.

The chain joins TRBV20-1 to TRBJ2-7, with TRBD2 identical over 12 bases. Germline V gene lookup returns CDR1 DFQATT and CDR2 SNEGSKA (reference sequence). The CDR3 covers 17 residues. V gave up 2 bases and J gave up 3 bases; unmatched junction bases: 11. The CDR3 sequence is CSARLPRPSGGVYEQYF. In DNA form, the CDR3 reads TGCAGTGCTAGACTCCCTCGTCCTAGCGGGGGGGTCTACGAGCAGTACTTC.

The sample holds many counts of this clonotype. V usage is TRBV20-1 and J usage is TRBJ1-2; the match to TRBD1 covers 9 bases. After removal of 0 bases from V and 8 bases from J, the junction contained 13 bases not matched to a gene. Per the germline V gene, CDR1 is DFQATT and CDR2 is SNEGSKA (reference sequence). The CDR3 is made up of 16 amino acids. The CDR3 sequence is CSARDSGQGSVSGYTF. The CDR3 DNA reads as TGCAGTGCTAGAGATTCAGGACAGGGGTCCGTGAGCGGCTACACCTTC.

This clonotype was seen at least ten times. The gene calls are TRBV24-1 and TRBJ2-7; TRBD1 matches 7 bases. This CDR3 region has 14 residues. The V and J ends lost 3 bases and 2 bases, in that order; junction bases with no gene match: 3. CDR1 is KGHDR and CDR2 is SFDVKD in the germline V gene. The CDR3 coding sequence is TGTGCCACCAGTGATGGACAGGACCCCTACGAGCAGTACTTC. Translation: CATSDGQDPYEQYF.

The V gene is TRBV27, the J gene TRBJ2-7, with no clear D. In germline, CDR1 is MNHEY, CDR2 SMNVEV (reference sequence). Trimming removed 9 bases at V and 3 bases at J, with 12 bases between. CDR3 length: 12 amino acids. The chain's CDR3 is CASHAGYYEQYF. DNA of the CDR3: TGTGCCAGTCACGCAGGATACTACGAGCAGTACTTC.

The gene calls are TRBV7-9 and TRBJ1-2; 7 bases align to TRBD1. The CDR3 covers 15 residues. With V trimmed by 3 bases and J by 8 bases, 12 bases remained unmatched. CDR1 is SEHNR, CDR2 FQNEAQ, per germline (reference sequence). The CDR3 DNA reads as TGTGCCAGCAGCTTCCGGGACAGCAAGTTGGGGGGCTACACCTTC. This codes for CASSFRDSKLGGYTF.

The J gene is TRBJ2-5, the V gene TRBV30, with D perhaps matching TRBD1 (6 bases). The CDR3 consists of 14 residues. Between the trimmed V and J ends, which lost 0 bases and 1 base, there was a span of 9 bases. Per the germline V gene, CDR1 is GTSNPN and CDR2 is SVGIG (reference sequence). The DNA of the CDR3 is TGTGCCTGGAGTGTACACAGGGCCCAAGAGACCCAGTACTTC. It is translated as CAWSVHRAQETQYF.

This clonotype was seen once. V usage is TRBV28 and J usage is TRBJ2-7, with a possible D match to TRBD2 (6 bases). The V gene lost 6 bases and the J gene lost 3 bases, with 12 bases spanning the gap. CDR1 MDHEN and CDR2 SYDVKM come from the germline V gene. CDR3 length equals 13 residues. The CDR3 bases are TGTGCCAGCAGGACCGGACTAAACTACGAGCAGTACTTC. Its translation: CASRTGLNYEQYF.

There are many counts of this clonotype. This chain's CDR3 is CASSFRRYESNYGYTF. DNA of the CDR3: TGTGCCAGCAGCTTTCGGCGTTATGAGTCTAACTATGGCTACACCTTC. This sequence joins TRBV11-2 and TRBJ1-2; D not certain. V lost 3 bases to trimming and J lost 0 bases, with 14 bases between them. The CDR3 loop spans 16 amino acids. Germline lookup yields CDR1 SGHAT and CDR2 FQNNGV.

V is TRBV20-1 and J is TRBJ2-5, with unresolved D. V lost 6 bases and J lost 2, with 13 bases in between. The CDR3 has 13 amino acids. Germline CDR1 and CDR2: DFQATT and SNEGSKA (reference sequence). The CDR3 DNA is TGCAGTGCCGGGTCAGCAAGGCAAGAGACCCAGTACTTC. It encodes CSAGSARQETQYF.

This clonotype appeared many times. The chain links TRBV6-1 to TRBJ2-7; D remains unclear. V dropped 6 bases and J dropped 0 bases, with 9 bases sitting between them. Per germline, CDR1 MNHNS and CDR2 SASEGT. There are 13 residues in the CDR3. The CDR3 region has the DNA TGTGCCAGCAGCGACGCGAGCTCCTACGAGCAGTACTTC. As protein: CASSDASSYEQYF.

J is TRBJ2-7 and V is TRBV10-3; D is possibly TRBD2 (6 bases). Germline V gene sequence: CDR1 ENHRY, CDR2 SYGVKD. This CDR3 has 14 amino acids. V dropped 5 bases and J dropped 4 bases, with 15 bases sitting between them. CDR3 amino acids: CAISLNRDFYEQYF. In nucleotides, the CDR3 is TGTGCCATCAGTTTAAACCGGGACTTTTACGAGCAGTACTTC.

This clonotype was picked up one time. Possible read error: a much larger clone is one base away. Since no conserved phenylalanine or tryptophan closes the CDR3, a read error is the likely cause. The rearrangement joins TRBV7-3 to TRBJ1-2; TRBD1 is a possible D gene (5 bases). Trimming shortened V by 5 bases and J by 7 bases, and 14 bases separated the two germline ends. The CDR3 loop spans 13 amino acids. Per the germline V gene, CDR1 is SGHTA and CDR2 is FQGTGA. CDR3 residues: CASSPVGGSGYTY. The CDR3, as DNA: TGTGCCAGCAGCCCGGTCGGGGGATCTGGCTACACCTAC.

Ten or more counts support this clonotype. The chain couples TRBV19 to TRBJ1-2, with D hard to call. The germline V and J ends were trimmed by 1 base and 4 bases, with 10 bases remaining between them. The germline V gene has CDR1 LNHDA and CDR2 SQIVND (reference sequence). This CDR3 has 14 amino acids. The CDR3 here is CASSIARRGYGYTF. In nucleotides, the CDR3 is TGTGCCAGTAGTATAGCCAGAAGAGGCTATGGCTACACCTTC.

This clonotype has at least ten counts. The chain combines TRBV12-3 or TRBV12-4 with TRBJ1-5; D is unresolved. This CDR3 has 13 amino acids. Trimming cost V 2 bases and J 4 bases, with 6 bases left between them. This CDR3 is CASSLMSNQPQHF. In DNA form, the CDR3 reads TGTGCCAGCAGTTTAATGTCAAATCAGCCCCAGCATTTT.

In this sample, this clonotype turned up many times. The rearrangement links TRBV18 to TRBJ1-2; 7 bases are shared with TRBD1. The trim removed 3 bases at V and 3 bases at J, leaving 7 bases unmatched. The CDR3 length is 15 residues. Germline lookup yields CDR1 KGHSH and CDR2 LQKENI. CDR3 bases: TGTGCCAGCTCACCGACAGGGCCTACTGACTATGGCTACACCTTC. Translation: CASSPTGPTDYGYTF.

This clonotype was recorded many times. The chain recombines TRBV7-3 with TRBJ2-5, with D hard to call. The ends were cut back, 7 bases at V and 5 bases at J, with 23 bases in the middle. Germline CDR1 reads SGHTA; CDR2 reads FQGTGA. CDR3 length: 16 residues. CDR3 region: CASTLRPLGRSETQYF. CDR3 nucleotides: TGTGCCAGCACCCTCCGGCCCTTAGGACGTTCGGAGACCCAGTACTTC.

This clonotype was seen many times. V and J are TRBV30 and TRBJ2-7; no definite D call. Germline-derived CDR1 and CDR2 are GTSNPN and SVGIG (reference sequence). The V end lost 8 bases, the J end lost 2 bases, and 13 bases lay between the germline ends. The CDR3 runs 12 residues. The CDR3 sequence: CAQRGRTYEQYF. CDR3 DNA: TGTGCCCAACGTGGCAGAACCTACGAGCAGTACTTC.

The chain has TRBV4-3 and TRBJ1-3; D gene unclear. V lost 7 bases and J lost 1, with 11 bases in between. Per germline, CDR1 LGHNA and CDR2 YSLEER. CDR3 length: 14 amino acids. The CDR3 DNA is TGCGCCAGCAAATACGTGGAATCTGGAAACACCATATATTTT. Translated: CASKYVESGNTIYF.